The entry below describes one T cell receptor (beta chain). What it binds is not known. PCR amplification relied on 60 Vbeta primers (plus 13 Jbeta primers). Assay used: immunoSEQ multiplex PCR; TCRdb lists only in-frame clones, some missing. The data contain some 130,000 clones, 65% to 80% of them singletons. This sample was taken from a study of cytomegalovirus exposure and HLA in healthy donors. Findings of the study overall: According to the study, 160 or so TCR beta chains were cytomegalovirus-associated. Most subjects had HLA-A and HLA-B alleles reportedly predicted accurately by TCR beta sequences. Among TCR sequences, most were rare, though some public TCRs appeared in many donors.

Germline-derived CDR1 and CDR2 are SNHLY and FYNNEI. The V and J ends lost 6 bases and 6 bases respectively, with 6 bases between them. CDR3 length: 12 residues. The source of this sequence is a man aged 35 to 55 in good health and CMV-seropositive. The rearrangement uses TRBV2 and TRBJ1-6; D call uncertain. Sequencing was carried out using PBMCs. CDR3 amino acids: CASRSGNSPLHF. CDR3 nucleotide sequence: TGTGCCAGCAGGTCCGGTAATTCACCCCTCCACTTT.